Sequencing of this TCR beta chain was carried out in a study of T cell changes during pregnancy in multiple sclerosis. Here immunoSEQ multiplex PCR was the method, and the copy in TCRdb shows in-frame clones only, minus some. The sample records approximately 88,000 clones, about 92% being singletons. CDR1 is SGDLS, CDR2 YYNGEE, per germline. The trim removed 0 bases at V and 3 bases at J, leaving 6 bases unmatched. This CDR3 region has 18 residues. The TCR sequence derives from a female donor with multiple sclerosis, enrolled in a pregnancy study. The material sequenced was peripheral blood, taken in the first trimester of pregnancy. The rearrangement uses TRBV9 and TRBJ2-2, with 12 bases identical to TRBD2. The CDR3, as DNA: TGTGCCAGCAGCGTAGGTACTAGCGGGAGGACCTACACCGGGGAGCTGTTTTTT. As protein: CASSVGTSGRTYTGELFF.